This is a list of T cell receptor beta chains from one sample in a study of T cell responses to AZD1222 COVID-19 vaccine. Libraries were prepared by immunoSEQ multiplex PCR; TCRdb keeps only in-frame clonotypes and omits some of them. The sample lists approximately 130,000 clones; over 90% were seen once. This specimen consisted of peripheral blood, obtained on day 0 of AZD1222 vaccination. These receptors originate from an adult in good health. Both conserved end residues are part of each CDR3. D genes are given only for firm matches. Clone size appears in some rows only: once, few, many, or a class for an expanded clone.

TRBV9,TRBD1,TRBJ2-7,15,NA,TGTGCCAGCAGCGTAGGACAGGGAGAATTGGGCGAGCAGTACTTC,CASSVGQGELGEQYF
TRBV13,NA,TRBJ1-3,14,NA,TGTGCCAGCAGCGCCCGGGACGGCGGAAACACCATATATTTT,CASSARDGGNTIYF
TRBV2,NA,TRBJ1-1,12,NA,TGTGCCAGCAGTGTCGTGAACACTGAAGCTTTCTTT,CASSVVNTEAFF
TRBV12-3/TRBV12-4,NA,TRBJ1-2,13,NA,TGTGCCAGCACTTCGGGGGCGATCTATGGCTACACCTTC,CASTSGAIYGYTF
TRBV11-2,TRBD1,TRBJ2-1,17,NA,TGTGCCAGCAGCCCCGAGGCCCGGGACAGCTCCTACAATGAGCAGTTCTTC,CASSPEARDSSYNEQFF
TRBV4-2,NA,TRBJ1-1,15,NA,TGTGCCAGCAGCCCCGGGACGGGGGTTAACACTGAAGCTTTCTTT,CASSPGTGVNTEAFF
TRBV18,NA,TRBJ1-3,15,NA,TGTGCCAGCTCACTTACGTACGGCTCTGGAAACACCATATATTTT,CASSLTYGSGNTIYF
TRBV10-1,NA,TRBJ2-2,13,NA,TGCGCCAGCAGTGAGTCAGGGGCCGGGGAGCTGTTTTTT,CASSESGAGELFF
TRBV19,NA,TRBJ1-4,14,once,TGTGCCAGTAGTATGGGCGCAACTAATGAAAAACTGTTTTTT,CASSMGATNEKLFF
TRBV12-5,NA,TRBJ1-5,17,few,TGTGCTAGTGGTCCGGCAATGATGGGCAGTGAGGATCAGCCCCAGCATTTT,CASGPAMMGSEDQPQHF
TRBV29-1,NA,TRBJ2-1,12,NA,TGCAGCGTTGAAGCGAAGGCAGGGGGGATGTTCTTC,CSVEAKAGGMFF
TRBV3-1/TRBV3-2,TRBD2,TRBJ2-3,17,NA,TGTGCCAGCAGCCAGGATAGGAGCGGGGAGGGCACAGATACGCAGTATTTT,CASSQDRSGEGTDTQYF
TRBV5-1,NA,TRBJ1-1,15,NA,TGCGCCAGCAGCTTCGGTTCCAAGGAGAACACTGAAGCTTTCTTT,CASSFGSKENTEAFF
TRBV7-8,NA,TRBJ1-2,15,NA,TGTGCCAGCAGCCTGGACGGGGGAGTGTCGTGGGGCTACACCTTC,CASSLDGGVSWGYTF
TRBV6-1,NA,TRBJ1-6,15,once,TGTGCCAGCAGTGAAAGACGGACCGACCTATCACCCCTCCACTTT,CASSERRTDLSPLHF
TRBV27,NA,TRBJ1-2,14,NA,TGTGCCAGCAGTTCCCTCGACAACCTCTATGGCTACACCTTC,CASSSLDNLYGYTF
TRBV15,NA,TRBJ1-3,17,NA,TGTGCCACCAGCAGAGATCGTGGGCCACCGGGGGGAAACACCATATATTTT,CATSRDRGPPGGNTIYF
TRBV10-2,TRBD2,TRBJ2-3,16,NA,TGCGCCAGCAGTGAGTTCCTAGAGACTAGCCGGGATACGCAGTATTTT,CASSEFLETSRDTQYF
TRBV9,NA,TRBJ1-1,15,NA,TGTGCCAGCAGCGTAGCGGGCGCAGCTAACACTGAAGCTTTCTTT,CASSVAGAANTEAFF
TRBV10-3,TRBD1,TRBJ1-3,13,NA,TGTGCCATCCACGGACAGGGCGGAAACACCATATATTTT,CAIHGQGGNTIYF
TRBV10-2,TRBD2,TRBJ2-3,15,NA,TGCGCCACGACGGGACTAGCGGGGGGCACAGATACGCAGTATTTT,CATTGLAGGTDTQYF
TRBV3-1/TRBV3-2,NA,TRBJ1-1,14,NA,TGTGCCAGCAGCCACGTTAGCGTTGGCACTGAAGCTTTCTTT,CASSHVSVGTEAFF
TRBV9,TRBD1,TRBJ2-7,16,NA,TGTGCCAGCAGCGATTTTCCGGGACAGGGTTTCGGCGAGCAGTACTTC,CASSDFPGQGFGEQYF
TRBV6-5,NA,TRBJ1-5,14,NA,TGTGCCAGCAAGAGGACTTATAGCAATCAGCCCCAGCATTTT,CASKRTYSNQPQHF
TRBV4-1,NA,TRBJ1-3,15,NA,TGCGCCAGCAGCCAAGCTGGGGGGGCTGGAAACACCATATATTTT,CASSQAGGAGNTIYF
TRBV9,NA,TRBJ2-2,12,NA,TGTGCCAGCAGCCCGAGAACCGGGGAGCTGTTTTTT,CASSPRTGELFF
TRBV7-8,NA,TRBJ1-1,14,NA,TGTGCCAGCAGCTTAGTGCCGGGGGACACTGAAGCTTTCTTT,CASSLVPGDTEAFF
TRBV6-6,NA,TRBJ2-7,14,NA,TGTGCCAGCAGTTACTCGGGGCCCTCCTACGAGCAGTACTTC,CASSYSGPSYEQYF
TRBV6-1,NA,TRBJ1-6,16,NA,TGTGCCAGCAGTGAGGTGGGAGGGTCCTATAATTCACCCCTCCACTTT,CASSEVGGSYNSPLHF
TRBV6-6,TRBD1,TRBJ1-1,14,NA,TGTGCCAGCAGTGCGGGACAGACGACCTCTGAAGCTTTCTTT,CASSAGQTTSEAFF
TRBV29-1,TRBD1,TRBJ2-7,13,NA,TGCAGCGTCGCGACAGGGGGCTCCTACGAGCAGTACTTC,CSVATGGSYEQYF
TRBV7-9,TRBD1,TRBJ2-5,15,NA,TGTGCCAGCAGTTCGACAGGGCCCCTTCGGGAGACCCAGTACTTC,CASSSTGPLRETQYF
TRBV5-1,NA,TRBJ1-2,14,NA,TGCGCCAGCAGCTTGTCGGAAGTTGGCTATGGCTACACCTTC,CASSLSEVGYGYTF
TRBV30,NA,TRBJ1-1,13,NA,TGTGCCTGGGGTTGGGGCGGTGGCACTGAAGCTTTCTTT,CAWGWGGGTEAFF
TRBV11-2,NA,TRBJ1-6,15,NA,TGTGCCAGCAGCTTAGGAGGGGTCTATAATTCACCCCTCCACTTT,CASSLGGVYNSPLHF
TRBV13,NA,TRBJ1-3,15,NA,TGTGCCAGCAGCTTACAGACGGGCTCTGGAAACACCATATATTTT,CASSLQTGSGNTIYF
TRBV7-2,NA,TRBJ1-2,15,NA,TGTGCCAGCAGCTTAGCGGGAGCGCCTGCAAGGGGCTACACCTTC,CASSLAGAPARGYTF
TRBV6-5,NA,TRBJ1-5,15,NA,TGTGCCAGCAGTTCGACCCGGGACGGACCGGGGCCCCAGCATTTT,CASSSTRDGPGPQHF
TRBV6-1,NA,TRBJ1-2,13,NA,TGTGCCAGCAGTGAACAGGGACGGTATGGCTACACCTTC,CASSEQGRYGYTF
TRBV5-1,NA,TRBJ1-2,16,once,TGCGCCAGCAGCTTGGAGGGAAAGACAGACAGAAATGGCTACACCTTC,CASSLEGKTDRNGYTF
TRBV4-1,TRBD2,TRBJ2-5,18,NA,TGCGCCATCTTAAGGGGGACTAGCGGGGGAGAAGGCCAAGAGACCCAGTACTTC,CAILRGTSGGEGQETQYF
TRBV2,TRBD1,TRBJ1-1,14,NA,TGTGCCAGCACCCCTGAACAGGGGGGCACTGAAGCTTTCTTT,CASTPEQGGTEAFF
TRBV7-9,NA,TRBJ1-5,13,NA,TGTGCCAGCAGCGATGGGATCAATCAGCCCCAGCATTTT,CASSDGINQPQHF
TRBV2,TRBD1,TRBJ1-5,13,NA,TGTGCCAGCAGACGGACAGGCACTCAGCCCCAGCATTTT,CASRRTGTQPQHF
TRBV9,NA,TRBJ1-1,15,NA,TGTGCCAGCAGCCCCTCTCAGGGGAGGAACACTGAAGCTTTCTTT,CASSPSQGRNTEAFF
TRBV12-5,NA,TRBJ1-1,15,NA,TGTGCTAGTGGTTTGGTAGTGGGACTTAACACTGAAGCTTTCTTT,CASGLVVGLNTEAFF
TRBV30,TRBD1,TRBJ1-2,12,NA,TGTGCCTGGAGTGTGGGGACAGTTGGATACACCTTC,CAWSVGTVGYTF
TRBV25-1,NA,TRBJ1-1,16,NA,TGTGCCAGCAGTGAAAAGGGAAGAATTGGGATCACTGAAGCTTTCTTT,CASSEKGRIGITEAFF
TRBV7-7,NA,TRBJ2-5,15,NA,TGTGCTAGCAGCTTAGGGGCAGGGGGGCAAGAGACCCAGTACTTC,CASSLGAGGQETQYF
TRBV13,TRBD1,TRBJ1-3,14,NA,TGTGCCAGCAGCCAGACAGGGGCTGGAAACACCATATATTTT,CASSQTGAGNTIYF
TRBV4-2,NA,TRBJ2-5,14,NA,TGTGCCAGCAGCCAAATGGGGGAAGGGGAGACCCAGTACTTC,CASSQMGEGETQYF
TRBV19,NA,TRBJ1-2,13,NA,TGTGCCAGTCGCGAGCGAGGGGGCTATGGCTACACCTTC,CASRERGGYGYTF
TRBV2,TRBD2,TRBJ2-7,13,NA,TGTGCCAGCAGTCCGGGGGGGGGACGCGAGCAGTACTTC,CASSPGGGREQYF
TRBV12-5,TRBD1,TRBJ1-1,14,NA,TGTGCTAGCGCCTCCAGGGGGCGGGACACTGAAGCTTTCTTT,CASASRGRDTEAFF